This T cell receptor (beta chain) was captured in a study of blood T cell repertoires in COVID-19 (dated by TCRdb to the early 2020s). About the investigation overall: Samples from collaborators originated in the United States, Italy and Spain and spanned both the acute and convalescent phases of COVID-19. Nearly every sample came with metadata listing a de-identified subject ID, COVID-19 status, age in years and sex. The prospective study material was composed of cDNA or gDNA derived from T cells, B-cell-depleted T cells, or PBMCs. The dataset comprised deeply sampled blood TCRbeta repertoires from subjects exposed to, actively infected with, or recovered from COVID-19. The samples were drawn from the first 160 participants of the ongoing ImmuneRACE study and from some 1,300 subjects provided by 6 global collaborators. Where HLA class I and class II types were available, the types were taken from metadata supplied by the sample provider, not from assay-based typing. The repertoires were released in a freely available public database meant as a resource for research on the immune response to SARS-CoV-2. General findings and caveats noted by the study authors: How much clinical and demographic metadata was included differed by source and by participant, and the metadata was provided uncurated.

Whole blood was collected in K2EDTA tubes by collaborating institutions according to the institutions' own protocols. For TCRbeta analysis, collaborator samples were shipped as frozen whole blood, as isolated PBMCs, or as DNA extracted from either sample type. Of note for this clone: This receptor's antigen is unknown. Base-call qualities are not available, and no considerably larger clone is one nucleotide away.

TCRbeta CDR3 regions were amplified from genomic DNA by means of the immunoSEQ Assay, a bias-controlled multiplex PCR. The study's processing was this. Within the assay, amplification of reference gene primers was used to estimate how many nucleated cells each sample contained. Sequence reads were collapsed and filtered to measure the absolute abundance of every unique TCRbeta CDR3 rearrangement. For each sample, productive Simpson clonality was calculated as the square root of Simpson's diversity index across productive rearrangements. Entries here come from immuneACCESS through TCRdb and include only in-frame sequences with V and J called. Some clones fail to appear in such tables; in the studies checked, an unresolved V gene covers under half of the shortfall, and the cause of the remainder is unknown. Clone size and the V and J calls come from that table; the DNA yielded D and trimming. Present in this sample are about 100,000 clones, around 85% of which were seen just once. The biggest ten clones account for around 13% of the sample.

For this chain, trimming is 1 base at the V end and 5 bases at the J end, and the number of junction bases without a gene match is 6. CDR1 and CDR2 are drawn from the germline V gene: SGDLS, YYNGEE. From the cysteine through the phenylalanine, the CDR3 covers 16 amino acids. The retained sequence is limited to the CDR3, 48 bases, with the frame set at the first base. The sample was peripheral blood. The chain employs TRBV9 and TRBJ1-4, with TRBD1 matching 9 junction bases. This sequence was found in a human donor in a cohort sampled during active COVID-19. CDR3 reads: CASSVSSGTGNEKLFF. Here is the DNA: TGTGCCAGCAGCGTATCCTCCGGGACAGGGAATGAAAAACTGTTTTTT.